This T cell receptor (beta chain) was recovered during a study of CD8+ T cells in alopecia areata. The study's findings and limits: Lesional tissue from the scalp (especially in alopecia totalis/universalis) showed higher clonality than normal scalp.

Germline V gene data show CDR1 as SGHTA and CDR2 as FQGTGA. The CDR3 runs to 17 residues. V lost 3 bases and J lost 1, with 18 bases in between. Of note for this clone: Its target is not known.

Following extraction, RNA underwent reverse transcription to cDNA, which served as the sequencing template. Here immunoSEQ multiplex PCR was the method, and the copy in TCRdb shows in-frame clones only, minus some. The sample yields 100,000 to 150,000 clones, over 60% seen once. The TCR was taken from a human donor in good health. V is TRBV7-3 and J is TRBJ1-1, with TRBD1 as a possible D gene (6 bases). Sequencing was done on a sample of CD4+ T cells sorted from blood. CDR3 DNA sequence: TGTGCCAGCAGCTTTCCACAAGCCGGGACACCGAACACTGAAGCTTTCTTT. Translation: CASSFPQAGTPNTEAFF.